This TCR beta chain was identified during a study of control samples from healthy donors and cancer patients (dated by TCRdb to the early 2020s). The germline V and J ends show losses of 1 base and 4 bases respectively, and no gene match explains 9 bases of the junction. Taken from the germline V gene, the CDR1 and CDR2 loops are MGHRA and YSYEKL. Measured from the cysteine to the phenylalanine, the CDR3 is 17 residues long. Solely the CDR3 DNA is kept, with 51 bases framed from the first base. Library preparation used the immunoSEQ multiplex PCR assay. This is the immuneACCESS table as TCRdb keeps it, with only in-frame sequences that have V and J called. A part of the clones is gone; compared with another copy, unresolved V genes explain less than half, and the rest is unexplained. The sample data list approximately 130,000 clones, and about nine tenths of these were observed just once. The ten largest clones capture 7% to 10% of the sample.

This clone has more than one count but fewer than ten. The antigen it binds to is not known. Base-call qualities are not available, and no considerably larger clone is one nucleotide away. Sequencing used blood. Recombination linked TRBV4-1 to TRBJ1-2; TRBD1 lines up with 10 middle nucleotides. This clonotype was sampled from a man in his forties in good health. This receptor carries the CDR3 CASSQAPRGQGVYGYTF. The DNA sequence is given as TGCGCCAGCAGCCAAGCTCCTAGAGGACAGGGGGTCTATGGCTACACCTTC.